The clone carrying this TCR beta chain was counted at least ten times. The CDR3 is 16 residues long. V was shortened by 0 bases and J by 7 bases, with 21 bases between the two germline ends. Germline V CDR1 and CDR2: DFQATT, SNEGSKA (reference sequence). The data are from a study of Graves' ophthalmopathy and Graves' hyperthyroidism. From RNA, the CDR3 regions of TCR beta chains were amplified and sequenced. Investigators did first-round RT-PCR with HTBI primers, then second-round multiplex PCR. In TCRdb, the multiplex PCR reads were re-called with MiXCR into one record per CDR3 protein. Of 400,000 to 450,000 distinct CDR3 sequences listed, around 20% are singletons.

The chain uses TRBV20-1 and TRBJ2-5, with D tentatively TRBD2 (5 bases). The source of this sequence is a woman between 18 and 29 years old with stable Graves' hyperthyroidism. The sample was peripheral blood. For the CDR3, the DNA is TGCAGTGCTAGAGATTTATCCGGGATTATGGGCATGACCCAGTACTTC. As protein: CSARDLSGIMGMTQYF.